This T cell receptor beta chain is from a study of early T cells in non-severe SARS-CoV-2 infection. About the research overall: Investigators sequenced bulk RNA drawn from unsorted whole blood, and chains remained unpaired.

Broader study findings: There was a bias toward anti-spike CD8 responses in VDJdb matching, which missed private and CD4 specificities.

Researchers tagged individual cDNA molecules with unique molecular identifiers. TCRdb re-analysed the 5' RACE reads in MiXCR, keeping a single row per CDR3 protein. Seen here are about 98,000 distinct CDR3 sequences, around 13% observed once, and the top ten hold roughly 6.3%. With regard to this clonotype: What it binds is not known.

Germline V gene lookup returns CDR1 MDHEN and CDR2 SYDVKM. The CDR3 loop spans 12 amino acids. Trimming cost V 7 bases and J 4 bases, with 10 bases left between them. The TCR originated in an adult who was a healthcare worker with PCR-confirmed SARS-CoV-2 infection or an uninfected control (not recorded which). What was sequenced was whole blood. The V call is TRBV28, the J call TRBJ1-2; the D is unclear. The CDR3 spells CASMGSGYGYTF. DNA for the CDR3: TGTGCCAGCATGGGCAGCGGCTATGGCTACACCTTC.